This T cell receptor (beta chain) was documented in a study of T cells in Graves' hyperthyroidism and ophthalmopathy. V gave up 7 bases and J gave up 4 bases; unmatched junction bases: 9. Germline V CDR1 and CDR2: DFQATT, SNEGSKA (reference sequence). The CDR3 has 14 amino acids. RNA transcripts provided the source from which TCR beta CDR3 regions were amplified. The HTBI primer set was used in a first-round RT-PCR of the TCR CDR3. TCRdb independently ran MiXCR on the multiplex PCR reads; one entry per CDR3 protein. The repertoire consists of roughly 800,000 distinct CDR3 sequences, with roughly 40% occurring once and the leading ten covering 7% to 10%.

Source material: blood. The TCR originated in a man in his late teens or twenties with Graves' hyperthyroidism. The J gene is TRBJ1-1, the V gene TRBV20-1, with 10 bases lining up with TRBD1. CDR3 coding DNA: TGCAGTGTCCGGACAGGGGGATATGGCACTGAAGCTTTCTTT. It yields the protein CSVRTGGYGTEAFF.